One sample yielded the 19 T cell receptor beta chains listed below, sequenced in a study of monozygotic twins with inflammatory bowel disease. TCRdb re-called the 5' RACE reads, yielding one record per CDR3 amino acid sequence without DNA. Here the sample table reports about 380,000 distinct CDR3 sequences. The material sequenced was blood. The receptors were gathered from a human donor with ulcerative colitis or Crohn's disease, or a healthy co-twin of an affected twin (not recorded which).

CDR3: CASSTLGSSYEQYF. This sequence joins TRBV5-1 and TRBJ2-7. CDR1 and CDR2 from the germline V gene are SGHRS and YFSETQ. The CDR3 loop spans 14 amino acids.

The CDR3 reads CSVVGALGTGRPLAKNIQYF. J is TRBJ2-4 and V is TRBV29-1; TCRdb's D call of TRBD1 is untestable without DNA. The CDR3 covers 20 residues. Germline V gives CDR1 SQVTM, CDR2 ANQGSEA.

The V and J genes are TRBV6-2 or TRBV6-3 and TRBJ2-5; TCRdb picks TRBD2, but there is no DNA to check that call. This CDR3 comprises 13 residues. Per the germline V gene, CDR1 is MNHEY and CDR2 is SVGEGT. CDR3 in amino acids: CASSGLPQETQYF.

The chain joins TRBV12-3 or TRBV12-4 to TRBJ2-1; the D call from TCRdb, TRBD1, cannot be confirmed without DNA. The CDR3 runs 14 residues. The CDR3 sequence is CASSTGDSLNEQFF.

The V call is TRBV7-9, the J call TRBJ1-4; there is no DNA to check the TCRdb D call of TRBD1. Germline CDR1 reads SEHNR; CDR2 reads FQNEAQ (reference sequence). This CDR3 has 14 residues. The CDR3: CATALGTGTEKLFF.

The rearrangement links TRBV7-3 to TRBJ2-3. The germline V gene encodes CDR1 SGHTA and CDR2 FQGTGA. The CDR3 has 16 residues. The CDR3 sequence is CASSSTYATSTDTQHF.

This chain connects TRBV9 to TRBJ1-1. Germline CDR1 and CDR2: SGDLS and YYNGEE. The CDR3 is 15 residues long. The CDR3 protein is CASSVVAGSSSEAFF.

The chain carries TRBV3-1 and TRBJ1-3. CDR3 length: 13 residues. Germline loops: CDR1 LGHDT, CDR2 YNNKEL (reference sequence). This chain's CDR3 is CASSGLSGNTIYF.

The V and J genes are TRBV21-1 and TRBJ2-5; as DNA is missing, the TRBD1 call by TCRdb cannot be tested. TRBV21-1 is a recognized pseudogene. The CDR3 loop spans 14 amino acids. CDR3 protein: CASSTRPRQKTQYF.

The CDR3 loop is CAWSVRGRQPQHF. The V and J genes are TRBV30 and TRBJ1-5; the D call from TCRdb, TRBD1, cannot be confirmed without DNA. The germline gives CDR1 GTSNPN, CDR2 SVGIG (reference sequence). The length of the CDR3 is 13 residues. Together with reference TRBV30 and TRBJ1-5, the CDR3 gives the full variable domain: SQTIHQWPATLVQPVGSPLSLECTVEGTSNPNLYWYRQAAGRGLQLLFYSVGIGQISSEVPQNLSASRPQDRQFILSSKKLLLSDSGFYLCAWSVRGRQPQHFGDGTRLSIL.

The rearrangement links TRBV18 to TRBJ2-3; lacking DNA, the TRBD1 call made by TCRdb goes unchecked. This CDR3 has 15 residues. The germline CDR1 and CDR2 sequences are KGHSH and LQKENI. CDR3 sequence reads: CASSTGAPPHTAQYF.

This chain links TRBV6-1 with TRBJ2-7; the TRBD2 assignment by TCRdb is unverifiable without DNA. Germline CDR1 and CDR2: MNHNS and SASEGT. The CDR3 loop spans 15 amino acids. This chain's CDR3 is CASSDRAASSYEQYF.

The chain employs TRBV25-1 and TRBJ2-1; TCRdb picks TRBD1, but there is no DNA to check that call. The CDR3 totals 13 residues. CDR1 and CDR2 (germline): MGHDK, SYGVNS. This CDR3 reads CASSELGGDEQFF.

V usage is TRBV9 and J usage is TRBJ2-7. The CDR3 has 14 residues. Germline CDR1 reads SGDLS; CDR2 reads YYNGEE. This CDR3 reads CASSVDGASYEQYF.

The J gene is TRBJ2-1, the V gene TRBV12-3 or TRBV12-4; TCRdb lists TRBD2, though no DNA is available to test this call. The CDR3 has 18 residues. CDR3 loop: CASSLILGAGGLNNEQFF.

This rearrangement joins TRBV12-3 or TRBV12-4 to TRBJ2-3; TCRdb lists TRBD1, though no DNA is available to test this call. The length of the CDR3 is 16 residues. CDR3 sequence: CASSLGWDSLTDTQYF.

The chain employs TRBV4-3 and TRBJ2-7. The CDR3 loop spans 15 amino acids. Germline CDR1 reads LGHNA; CDR2 reads YSLEER. The CDR3 spells CASSQDRYSGAEQYF.

The rearrangement links TRBV29-1 to TRBJ1-1. The CDR3 has 14 amino acids. Germline lookup yields CDR1 SQVTM and CDR2 ANQGSEA. The CDR3 reads CSVEDRVLRTEAFF.

CDR3 sequence: CASSFGQATNTEAFF. The V call is TRBV7-2, the J call TRBJ1-1; TCRdb returns TRBD1, unconfirmable since there is no DNA. Germline assignment: CDR1 SGHTA and CDR2 FQGNSA. The CDR3 totals 15 residues.